This T cell receptor beta chain was profiled in a study of T cell responses to AZD1222 COVID-19 vaccine. Study outcomes and limitations: A mostly white British donor set with more females was recruited, and clonal diversity was possibly underestimated.

This table comes from immunoSEQ multiplex PCR, and its TCRdb copy is limited to in-frame clones, with some not included. The sample records about 140,000 clones, nearly 95% being singletons. Note on this clone: The target antigen is unknown.

The CDR3 spans 12 residues. Trimming removed 2 bases from V and 4 bases from J, with 3 bases in between. Germline values: CDR1 MDHEN, CDR2 SYDVKM. This chain connects TRBV28 to TRBJ1-3; unclear D gene. The clonotype was recovered from an adult who received the AZD1222 COVID-19 vaccine. Sequencing used peripheral blood, obtained 28 days after the second AZD1222 dose. CDR3 nucleotide sequence: TGTGCCAGCAGTTTAGGAGGAAACACCATATATTTT. Translation gives CASSLGGNTIYF.